A selection of T cell receptor beta chains follows, all from one sample in a study of control samples from healthy donors and cancer patients. The data were produced by immunoSEQ multiplex PCR, yet TCRdb's version contains in-frame clones alone and is incomplete. The table records approximately 150,000 clones, around 96% of them present only once. The sample taken for sequencing was blood. The origin of the receptors is a woman in her 30s in good health. Both conserved end residues are part of each CDR3.

v_gene: TRBV28; j_gene: TRBJ1-1; CDR3aa: CASSLASGRGRGGTEAFF
v_gene: TRBV2; j_gene: TRBJ2-2; CDR3aa: CASRATSGHTGELFF
v_gene: TRBV18; j_gene: TRBJ1-5; CDR3aa: CASSSDFNQPQHF
v_gene: TRBV29-1; j_gene: TRBJ2-7; CDR3aa: CSVEGDGNSYEQYF
v_gene: TRBV6-4; j_gene: TRBJ2-1; CDR3aa: CASSRLAGAYNEQFF
v_gene: TRBV11-2; j_gene: TRBJ1-5; CDR3aa: CASSLETAQPQHF
v_gene: TRBV28; j_gene: TRBJ1-2; CDR3aa: CASSLLRDGSYGYTF
v_gene: TRBV5-1; j_gene: TRBJ2-5; CDR3aa: CASSFTPSGQETQYF
v_gene: TRBV10-3; j_gene: TRBJ2-2; CDR3aa: CAISGQDLGYTGELFF
v_gene: TRBV25-1; j_gene: TRBJ2-2; CDR3aa: CASSEYSLEGNTGELFF
v_gene: TRBV28; j_gene: TRBJ2-7; CDR3aa: CASSSTGPGTGAYEQYF
v_gene: TRBV15; j_gene: TRBJ2-1; CDR3aa: CATSRVGVLYNEQFF
v_gene: TRBV27; j_gene: TRBJ1-1; CDR3aa: CASSLSQEGRDIDIRTEAFF
v_gene: TRBV11-3; j_gene: TRBJ2-7; CDR3aa: CASPMWETACHYEQYF